This T cell receptor beta chain was documented in a study of Graves' ophthalmopathy and Graves' hyperthyroidism. Notes on the study in general: Sensitivity reached around 88% and specificity around 81% for a 13-signature model separating ophthalmopathy from stable hyperthyroidism.

Germline CDR1 is DFQATT and CDR2 is SNEGSKA (reference sequence). J was trimmed by 5 bases and V by 5 bases; bases with no gene match: 6. The length of the CDR3 is 13 residues. Investigators amplified TCR beta CDR3 regions from RNA transcripts. First-round RT-PCR employed HTBI primers, with a second-round multiplex PCR after it. From the multiplex PCR reads, TCRdb called clonotypes with MiXCR, one entry per CDR3 protein. The data show 200,000 to 300,000 distinct CDR3 sequences, around 42% seen once. Concerning this clonotype itself: Antigen specificity is unknown.

The clonotype comes from an adult man with Graves' ophthalmopathy. The V gene is TRBV20-1, the J gene TRBJ2-5; 9 bases fit TRBD1. The material sequenced was peripheral blood. The CDR3 reads CSAPGTGLETQYF. CDR3 sequence (DNA): TGCAGTGCTCCCGGGACAGGGCTGGAGACCCAGTACTTC.